The clone carrying this T cell receptor (beta chain) was observed at least ten times. The read halts 3 residues ahead of the CDR3 end, with the missing end drawn from the germline J gene. The sample belongs to a study of T cell clonality in common variable immunodeficiency. Clones were sequenced by immunoSEQ multiplex PCR, and TCRdb holds only the in-frame ones, with some missing. Altogether about 60,000 clones were found in the sample, and no singletons occur. V lost 6 bases to trimming and J lost 0 bases; unmatched junction nucleotides: 8. Germline CDR1 reads SNHLY; CDR2 reads FYNNEI. This CDR3 has 15 amino acids.

This sequence originates from a person aged 18 to 70 in good health. The rearrangement joins TRBV2 to TRBJ2-7, with 7 nucleotides matching TRBD2. What was sequenced was peripheral blood mononuclear cells. The CDR3 region is CASRTTAGISYEQYF. The CDR3 DNA, read in part, is TGTGCCAGCAGAACGACAGCGGGAATCTCCTACGAG. Together with reference TRBV2 and TRBJ2-7, the CDR3 gives the full variable domain: EPEVTQTPSHQVTQMGQEVILRCVPISNHLYFYWYRQILGQKVEFLVSFYNNEISEKSEIFDDQFSVERPDGSNFTLKIRSTKLEDSAMYFCASRTTAGISYEQYFGPGTRLTVT.